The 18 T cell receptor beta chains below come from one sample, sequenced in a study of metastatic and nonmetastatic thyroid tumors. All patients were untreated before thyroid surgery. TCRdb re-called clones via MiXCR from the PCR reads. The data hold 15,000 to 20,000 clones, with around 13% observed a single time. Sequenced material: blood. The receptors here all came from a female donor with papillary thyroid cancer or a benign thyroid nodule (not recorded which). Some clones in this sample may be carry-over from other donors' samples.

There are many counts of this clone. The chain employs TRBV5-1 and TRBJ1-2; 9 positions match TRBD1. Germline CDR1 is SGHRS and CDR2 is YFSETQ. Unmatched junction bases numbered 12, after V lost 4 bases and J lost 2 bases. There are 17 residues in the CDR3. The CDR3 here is CASSPNVPGQGNYGYTF. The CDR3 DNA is TGCGCCAGCAGCCCGAATGTCCCGGGACAGGGCAACTATGGCTACACCTTC.

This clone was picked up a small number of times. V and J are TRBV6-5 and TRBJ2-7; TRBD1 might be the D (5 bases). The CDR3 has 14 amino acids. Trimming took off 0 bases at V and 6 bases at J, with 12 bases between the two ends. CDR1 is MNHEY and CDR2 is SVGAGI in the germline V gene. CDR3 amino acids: CASSYSRQGSEQYF. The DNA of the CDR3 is TGTGCCAGCAGTTACTCCCGGCAGGGTAGCGAGCAGTACTTC.

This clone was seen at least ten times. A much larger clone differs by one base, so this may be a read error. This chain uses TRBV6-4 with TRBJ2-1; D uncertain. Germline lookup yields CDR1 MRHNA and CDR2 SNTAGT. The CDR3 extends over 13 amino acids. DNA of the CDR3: TGTGCCAGCAGTGACGGGCCGAGCAATGAGCAGCTCTTC. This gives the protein CASSDGPSNEQLF.

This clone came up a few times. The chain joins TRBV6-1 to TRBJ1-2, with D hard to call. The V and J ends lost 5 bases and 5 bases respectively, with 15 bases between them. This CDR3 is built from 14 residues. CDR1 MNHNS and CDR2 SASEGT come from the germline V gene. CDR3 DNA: TGTGCCAGCAGTCCTGGCGTAAAAGTTTATGGCTACACCTTC. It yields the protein CASSPGVKVYGYTF.

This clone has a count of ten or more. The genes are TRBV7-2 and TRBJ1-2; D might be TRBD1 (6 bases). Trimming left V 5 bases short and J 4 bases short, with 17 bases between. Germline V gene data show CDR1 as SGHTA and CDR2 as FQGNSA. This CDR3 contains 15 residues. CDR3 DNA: TGTGCCAGCAGCCTAGATGCGGACAGCTTCTATGGCTACACCTTC. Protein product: CASSLDADSFYGYTF.

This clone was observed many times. The CDR3 coding sequence is TGTGCCAGCAGCCAAGACTCTGACAGCCCCTACTACGAGCAGTACTTC. Protein: CASSQDSDSPYYEQYF. The chain recombines TRBV4-2 with TRBJ2-7; a weak D match, TRBD1 (5 bases). The CDR3 sequence is 16 residues long. Germline CDR1 and CDR2: LGHNA and YNFKEQ. Deletions cut 0 bases from V and 3 bases from J, with 15 bases between.

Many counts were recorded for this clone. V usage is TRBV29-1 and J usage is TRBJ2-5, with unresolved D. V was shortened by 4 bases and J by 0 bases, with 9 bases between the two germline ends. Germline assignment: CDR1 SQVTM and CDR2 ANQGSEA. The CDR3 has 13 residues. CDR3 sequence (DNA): TGCAGCGTTGGGAAGCACCACCAAGAGACCCAGTACTTC. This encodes CSVGKHHQETQYF.

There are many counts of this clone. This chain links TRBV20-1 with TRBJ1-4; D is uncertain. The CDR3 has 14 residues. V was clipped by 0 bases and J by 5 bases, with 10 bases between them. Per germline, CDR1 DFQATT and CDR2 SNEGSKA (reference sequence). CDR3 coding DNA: TGCAGTGCTAGAGATCCCCTATGGAATGAAAAACTGTTTTTT. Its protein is CSARDPLWNEKLFF.

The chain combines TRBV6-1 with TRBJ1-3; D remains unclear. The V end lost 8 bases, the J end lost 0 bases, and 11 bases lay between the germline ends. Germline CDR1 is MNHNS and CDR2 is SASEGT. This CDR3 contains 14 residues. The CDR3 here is CASWRGYSGNTIYF. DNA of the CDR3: TGTGCCAGCTGGCGGGGATACTCTGGAAACACCATATATTTT.

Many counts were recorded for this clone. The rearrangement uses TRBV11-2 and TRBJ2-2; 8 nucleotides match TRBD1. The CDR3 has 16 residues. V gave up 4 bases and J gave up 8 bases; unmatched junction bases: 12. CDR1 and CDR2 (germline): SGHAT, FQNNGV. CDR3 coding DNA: TGTGCCAGCAGCTACAGGGGGTGGGACTTTACAGGGGAGCTGTTTTTT. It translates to CASSYRGWDFTGELFF.

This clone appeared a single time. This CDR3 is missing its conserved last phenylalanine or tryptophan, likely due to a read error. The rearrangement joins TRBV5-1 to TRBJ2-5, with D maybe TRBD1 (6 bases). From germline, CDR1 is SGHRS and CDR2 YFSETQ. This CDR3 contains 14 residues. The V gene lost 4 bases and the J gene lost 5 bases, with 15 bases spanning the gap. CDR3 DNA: TGCGCCAGCAGCGGAGCGTGGGGGCAGGAGACCCAGTACGTC. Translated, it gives CASSGAWGQETQYV.

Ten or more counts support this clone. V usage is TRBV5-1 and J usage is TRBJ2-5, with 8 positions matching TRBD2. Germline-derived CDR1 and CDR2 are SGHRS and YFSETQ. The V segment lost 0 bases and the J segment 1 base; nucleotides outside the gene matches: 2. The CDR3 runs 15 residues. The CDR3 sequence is CASSLGGLVQETQYF. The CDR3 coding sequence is TGCGCCAGCAGCTTGGGGGGACTAGTCCAAGAGACCCAGTACTTC.

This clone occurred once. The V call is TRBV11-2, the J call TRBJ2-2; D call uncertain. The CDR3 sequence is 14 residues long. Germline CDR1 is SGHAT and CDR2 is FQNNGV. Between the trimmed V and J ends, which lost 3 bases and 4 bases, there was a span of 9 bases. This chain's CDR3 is CASSFPSGTGELFF. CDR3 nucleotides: TGTGCCAGCAGCTTTCCGTCGGGCACCGGGGAGCTGTTTTTT.

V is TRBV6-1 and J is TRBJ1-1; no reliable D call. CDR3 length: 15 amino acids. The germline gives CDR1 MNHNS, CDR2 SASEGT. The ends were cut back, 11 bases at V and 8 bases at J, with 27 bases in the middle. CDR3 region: CACTSRDGFLAEAFF. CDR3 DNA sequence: TGTGCCTGCACCTCACGTGACGGTTTTTTGGCCGAAGCTTTCTTT.

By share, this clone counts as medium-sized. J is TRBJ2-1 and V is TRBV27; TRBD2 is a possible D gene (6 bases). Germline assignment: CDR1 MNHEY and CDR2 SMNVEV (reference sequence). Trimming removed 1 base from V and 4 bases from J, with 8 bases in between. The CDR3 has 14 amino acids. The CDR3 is CASSLLGGYNEQFF. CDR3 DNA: TGTGCCAGCAGTTTATTGGGGGGTTACAATGAGCAGTTCTTC.

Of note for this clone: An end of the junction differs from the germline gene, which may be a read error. The CDR3 sequence is CASRNRDPIPPTNTEALF. The DNA for the CDR3 is TGTGCCAGCAGAAACAGGGACCCAATACCCCCTACCAACACTGAAGCTTTATTT. J is TRBJ1-1 and V is TRBV6-5; the D gene is possibly TRBD1 (6 bases). The CDR3 runs 18 residues. Germline V CDR1 and CDR2: MNHEY, SVGAGI.

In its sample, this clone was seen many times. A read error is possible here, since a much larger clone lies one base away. CDR3 region: CASGYDDHTDTQYF. The CDR3 DNA is TGTGCCAGCGGCTACGACGATCACACAGATACGCAGTATTTT. The genes are TRBV7-2 and TRBJ2-3; D is uncertain. The V gene lost 8 bases and the J gene lost 2 bases, with 14 bases spanning the gap. Germline loops: CDR1 SGHTA, CDR2 FQGNSA. This CDR3 has 14 residues.

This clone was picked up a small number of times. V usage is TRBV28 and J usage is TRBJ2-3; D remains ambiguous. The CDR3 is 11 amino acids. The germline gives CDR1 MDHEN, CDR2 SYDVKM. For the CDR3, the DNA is TGTGTCTGCGGTAGCACAGATACGCAGTATTTT. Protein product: CVCGSTDTQYF.